This T cell receptor beta chain appears in the sequencing data of a study of identical twins. Germline CDR1 is PRHDT and CDR2 is FYEKMQ (reference sequence). V shed 5 bases and J 1 base; nucleotides not matched to a gene: 11. CDR3 length: 17 amino acids. A single record per CDR3 protein comes from TCRdb applying MiXCR to the 5' RACE reads. The table has roughly 770,000 distinct CDR3 sequences, 15% to 20% seen once. These data also formed part of another study, on T cells expressing NK-cell markers.

The chain is built from TRBV13 and TRBJ2-3; 8 bases are a match to TRBD2. Specimen: PBMCs. This TCR was sampled from a young woman in good health. Here the CDR3 DNA reads TGTGCCAGCAGCATCCGAACGGGGGGGAGAGGCACAGATACGCAGTATTTT. Protein sequence: CASSIRTGGRGTDTQYF.